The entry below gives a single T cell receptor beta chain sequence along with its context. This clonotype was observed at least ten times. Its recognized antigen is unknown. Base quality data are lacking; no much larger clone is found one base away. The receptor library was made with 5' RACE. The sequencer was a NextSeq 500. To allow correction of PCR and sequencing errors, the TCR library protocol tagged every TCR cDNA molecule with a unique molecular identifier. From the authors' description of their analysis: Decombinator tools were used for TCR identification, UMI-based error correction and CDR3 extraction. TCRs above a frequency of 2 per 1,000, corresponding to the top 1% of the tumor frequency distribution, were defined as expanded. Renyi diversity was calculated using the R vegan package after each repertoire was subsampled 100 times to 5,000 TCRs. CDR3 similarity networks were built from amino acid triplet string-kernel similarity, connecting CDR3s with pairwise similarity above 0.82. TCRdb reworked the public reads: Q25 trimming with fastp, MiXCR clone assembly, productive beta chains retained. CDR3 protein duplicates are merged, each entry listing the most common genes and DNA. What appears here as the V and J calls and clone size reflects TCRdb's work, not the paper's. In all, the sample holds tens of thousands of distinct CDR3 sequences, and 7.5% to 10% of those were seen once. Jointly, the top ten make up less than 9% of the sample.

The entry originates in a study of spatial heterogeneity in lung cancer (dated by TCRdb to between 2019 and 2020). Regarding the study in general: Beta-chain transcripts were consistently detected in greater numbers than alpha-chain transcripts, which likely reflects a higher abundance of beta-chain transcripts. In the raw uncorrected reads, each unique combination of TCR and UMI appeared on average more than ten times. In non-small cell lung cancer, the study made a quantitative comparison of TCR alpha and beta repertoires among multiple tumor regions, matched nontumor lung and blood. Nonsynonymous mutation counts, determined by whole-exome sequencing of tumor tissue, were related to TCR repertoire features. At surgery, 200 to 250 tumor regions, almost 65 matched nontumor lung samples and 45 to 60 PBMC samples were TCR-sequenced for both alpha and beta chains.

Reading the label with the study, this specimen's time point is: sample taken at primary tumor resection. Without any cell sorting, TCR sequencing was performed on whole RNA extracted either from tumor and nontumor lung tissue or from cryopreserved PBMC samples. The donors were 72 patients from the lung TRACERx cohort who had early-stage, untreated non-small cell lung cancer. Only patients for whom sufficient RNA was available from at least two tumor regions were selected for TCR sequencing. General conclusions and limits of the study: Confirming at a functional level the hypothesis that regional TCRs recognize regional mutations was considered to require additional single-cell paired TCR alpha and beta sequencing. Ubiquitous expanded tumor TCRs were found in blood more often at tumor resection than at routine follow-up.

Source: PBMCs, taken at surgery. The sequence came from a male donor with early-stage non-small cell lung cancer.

Read as DNA, the sequence is TGTGCCAGCACCGGGACCGAGATAGGTGATGAAAAACTGTTTTTT. It codes for CASTGTEIGDEKLFF. The rearrangement joined TRBV3-1 to TRBJ1-4, with a tentative D gene TRBD1 over 5 matching bases. V is pared back by 7 bases and J by 6 bases, with 18 bases lying between the germline termini. The CDR3 measures 15 amino acids from cysteine to phenylalanine. Only the CDR3 region is kept as DNA, spanning 45 bases read in frame from base 1. CDR1 and CDR2 (LGHDT, YNNKEL) derive from the germline V gene (reference sequence).